A few counts support the clone carrying this T cell receptor (beta chain). Its antigen is not known. TCRdb re-derived calls from the reads in MiXCR, one entry per CDR3 protein. The table records approximately 490,000 distinct CDR3 sequences, approximately 10% of them present only once. The source of the sample is a study of T cell repertoires in cytomegalovirus infection. Whole-study findings and limits: Cumulative public TCR beta family frequency identified carriers of CMV plus the relevant HLA.

The V gene's germline CDR1 is LGHNA and CDR2 YNFKEQ. After removal of 4 bases from V and 5 bases from J, the junction contained 12 bases not matched to a gene. The CDR3 runs to 17 residues. The sequence came from a human donor in good health (CMV status not recorded). Some clones in this sample may be carry-over from other donors' samples. This sequence joins TRBV4-2 and TRBJ1-4, with 8 bases lining up with TRBD1. The sample consisted of PBMCs. The CDR3: CASSRALRGRRNEKLFF. The CDR3 coding sequence is TGTGCCAGCAGCCGAGCACTCAGGGGGCGTCGGAATGAAAAACTGTTTTTT.